This T cell receptor (beta chain) was recorded in a study of spatial heterogeneity in lung cancer (dated by TCRdb to between 2017 and 2020). In terms of the full investigation: Beta-chain transcripts were consistently detected in greater numbers than alpha-chain transcripts, which likely reflected higher beta-chain transcript abundance. In non-small cell lung cancer, the study quantitatively compared TCR alpha and beta repertoires across several tumor regions, matched nontumor lung, and blood. In the raw uncorrected reads, each unique combination of TCR and UMI appeared on average more than ten times. Both alpha and beta chains were TCR-sequenced in samples taken at surgery, namely 220 tumor regions, 62 to 65 matched nontumor lung samples and about 54 PBMC samples. The study linked features of the TCR repertoire to counts of nonsynonymous mutations, which were determined by whole-exome sequencing of tumor tissue. TCR transcript counts in tumor regions correlated strongly with a T cell transcriptional module score from matched bulk RNA-seq. The full study reports these points: The tumor nonsynonymous mutation count correlated with the number of expanded alpha and beta TCRs within the tumor. Additional single-cell paired TCR alpha and beta sequencing was considered necessary to confirm, at a functional level, the hypothesis that regional TCRs recognize regional mutations. The count of ubiquitous expanded TCRs correlated with the count of ubiquitous nonsynonymous mutations, and the count of regional expanded TCRs correlated with the count of regional nonsynonymous mutations. TCR-seq coverage of tumor T cells was estimated to be only about 6.7% for alpha chains and about 13% for beta chains.

After removal of 6 bases from V and 5 bases from J, the junction retains 10 bases not matched to a gene. The CDR3 numbers 14 residues from cysteine through phenylalanine. The entry retains the CDR3 DNA only, 42 bases that are in frame from base 1. The germline V gene encodes CDR1 SNHLY and CDR2 FYNNEI. Libraries were made using 5' RACE. Sequencing took place on a NextSeq 500. In the TCR library protocol, a unique molecular identifier was attached to each TCR cDNA molecule so that PCR and sequencing errors could be corrected. Per the source publication's procedure: TCR identification, UMI-based error correction and CDR3 extraction were all carried out with Decombinator tools. Expanded TCRs were defined as those above a frequency of 2 per 1,000, corresponding to the top 1% of the tumor frequency distribution. Expanded tumor TCRs were classed as regional if statistically deemed absent (corrected P<0.05) from at least one tumor region, otherwise ubiquitous. Each repertoire was subsampled 100 times to 5,000 TCRs, after which Renyi diversity was computed with the R vegan package. CDR3 similarity networks were built from amino acid triplet string-kernel similarity, with CDR3s being connected when pairwise similarity was above 0.82. Using fastp at Q25 and MiXCR, TCRdb reprocessed the public reads and kept productive beta chains. Each entry is one CDR3 protein sequence, shown with its most common DNA and genes. It is TCRdb's table, rather than the study itself, that gives the V and J calls and clone size. Here the sample has around 4,200 distinct CDR3 sequences; 10% occur a single time. The ten most abundant clones make up about a sixth of the sample.

Per the publication, the time point label means: sample taken at primary tumor resection. Samples were obtained from approximately 77 patients with early-stage, untreated non-small cell lung cancer from the lung TRACERx cohort. Without any cell sorting, TCR sequencing was performed on whole RNA extracted either from tumor and nontumor lung tissue or from cryopreserved PBMC samples. Patients were selected for TCR sequencing only if sufficient RNA was available from at least two tumor regions. Tumor and adjacent nontumor lung specimens were reviewed by a lung pathologist before selection. This clonotype was picked up a small number of times. The specificity of this receptor is unknown. Base qualities are not at hand, and no much larger clone is one base apart.

Here the sequenced sample was lung tumor tissue, taken at surgery. The receptor chain draws on TRBV2 and TRBJ2-7, with 7 bases matching TRBD1. The origin of this receptor is a female donor with early-stage non-small cell lung cancer. The CDR3 protein is CASRETGTIHEQYF. The nucleotide sequence is TGTGCCAGCAGAGAGACAGGGACGATCCACGAGCAGTACTTC.